These 2 T cell receptor beta chains were sequenced from one sample in a study of blood T cell repertoires in COVID-19. Profiling relied on immunoSEQ multiplex PCR, and the TCRdb table lists in-frame clones only, not all of them. The table shows fewer than 100,000 clones, with less than 85% occurring only once. The sequenced material came from peripheral blood. These receptor sequences come from an older woman with acute or convalescent COVID-19.

This clone was seen just once. The chain joins TRBV6-1 to TRBJ1-3; 8 nucleotides match TRBD1. The germline V gene encodes CDR1 MNHNS and CDR2 SASEGT. This CDR3 spans 16 amino acids. The J segment lost 0 bases and the V segment lost 2 bases, leaving 3 bases of the junction unmatched. CDR3 bases: TGTGCCAGCAGTGAAAGGACAGGGAGCTCTGGAAACACCATATATTTT. Amino acid sequence: CASSERTGSSGNTIYF.

J is TRBJ2-7 and V is TRBV12-2; the D segment call TRBD2 is taken from the table without a DNA check. TRBV12-2 is listed as a pseudogene. The CDR3 has 13 residues. Here the CDR3 DNA reads TGTCACGCACCGGGACTAGCGGGATTCGAGCAGTACTTC. Translated: CHAPGLAGFEQYF.